One sample yielded the 4 T cell receptor beta chains listed below, sequenced in a study of cytotoxic CD8 clonotypes in ibrutinib-treated CLL. Sequencing was performed with immunoSEQ multiplex PCR; in TCRdb, only in-frame clones are kept and a portion is missing. The sample consists of approximately 60,000 clones, 50% to 70% of them appearing once. The sample here was PBMCs, taken after 24 months of ibrutinib treatment. Receptor source: a human donor with chronic lymphocytic leukemia.

The chain couples TRBV5-6 to TRBJ1-2; weak D call: TRBD1 (5 bases). This CDR3 is built from 13 residues. V was clipped by 1 base and J by 8 bases, with 12 bases between them. The germline V gene encodes CDR1 SGHDT and CDR2 YYEEEE. CDR3 coding DNA: TGTGCCAGCAGCTTGAGTCAGGGTTGGGGCTACACCTTC. Amino acids: CASSLSQGWGYTF.

This clone has only one observation. The gene calls are TRBV5-6 and TRBJ2-7; the D gene is possibly TRBD2 (6 bases). The CDR3 is 15 residues long. The germline CDR1 and CDR2 sequences are SGHDT and YYEEEE. V was shortened by 1 base and J by 0 bases, with 11 bases between the two germline ends. The CDR3 here is CASSLQAGFSYEQYV. As DNA, the CDR3 is TGTGCCAGCAGCTTGCAGGCGGGATTCTCCTACGAGCAGTACGTC.

The CDR3 region is CASSDDRGSNQPQHF. CDR3 coding DNA: TGTGCCAGCAGTGACGACAGGGGGAGCAATCAGCCCCAGCATTTT. V gene TRBV6-1 combines with J gene TRBJ1-5; 9 bases are shared with TRBD1. The CDR3 extends over 15 amino acids. With V trimmed by 3 bases and J by 1 base, 1 base remained unmatched. Germline V lookup: CDR1 MNHNS, CDR2 SASEGT.

This clone was recorded only once. Written as DNA, the CDR3 is TGTGCCAGCAGCTTAGGCCCCCCTGGAGGAGGAACTGAAGCTTTCTTT. Its protein is CASSLGPPGGGTEAFF. This chain connects TRBV7-2 to TRBJ1-1; D unresolved. The CDR3 is 16 amino acids. V was pared by 1 base and J by 5 bases, with 17 bases between. CDR1 and CDR2 from the germline V gene are SGHTA and FQGNSA.